This T cell receptor (beta chain) was obtained from a study of Ad26.COV2.S vaccination and SARS-CoV-2 variants. Comments on this clone: Its target is unknown.

Study-level results: The study found similar non-spike TCR breadth in vaccine and placebo recipients.

As to treatment: about 20 received Ad26.COV2.S at low or high dose, single or two shots; roughly five received placebo; per-sample allocation not given. The samples date from day 63 after the first vaccine or placebo injection. It was an adult aged 18-55 years in Boston who was the donor. Spike of the Wuhan-strain SARS-CoV-2 was expressed by an Ad26 vector, which formed the vaccine. Some clones are missing from TCRdb's copy, which holds only in-frame ones; the method was immunoSEQ multiplex PCR. Among approximately 300,000 clones listed, 85% were seen once. The germline gives CDR1 DFQATT, CDR2 SNEGSKA (reference sequence). V dropped 7 bases and J dropped 6 bases, with 9 bases sitting between them. The CDR3 extends over 10 amino acids.

The source material was peripheral blood, sampled in a trial of Ad26.COV2.S vaccine versus placebo. V and J are TRBV20-1 and TRBJ1-2; D ambiguous. This clonotype was sampled from a person aged 18-60 years who received the Ad26.COV2.S COVID-19 vaccine or a placebo. The CDR3 DNA reads TGCAGTGTCTCGGGAAATGGCTACACCTTC. Amino acids: CSVSGNGYTF.